This T cell receptor (beta chain) emerged from a study of identical twins. Findings and caveats of the study: Models came in too low on out-of-frame TCR alpha sharing in monozygotic twins. Analyses of zero insertions could be partly confounded by invariant MAIT and iNKT cells. In cord blood, abundant beta clonotypes had fewer insertions; memory showed no trend.

All donors comprised healthy Caucasians. Each CDR3 protein is one row after TCRdb ran MiXCR on the 5' RACE reads. The table has 500,000 to 550,000 distinct CDR3 sequences, approximately 20% seen once. As concerns this clonotype: Its cognate antigen is unknown.

This CDR3 comprises 16 residues. Germline CDR1 is SNHLY and CDR2 is FYNNEI. The trim removed 7 bases at V and 4 bases at J, leaving 10 bases unmatched. A further study also used this sample, focusing on yellow fever vaccine responses in identical twins.

Sequencing was done on a sample of CD4+ T cells sorted from blood. The sequence was collected from a woman aged 18-30 years in good health. The J gene is TRBJ2-6, the V gene TRBV2; 7 bases match TRBD2. CDR3 sequence reads: CASKRGALGGANVLTF. Written as DNA, the CDR3 is TGTGCCAGCAAGCGGGGAGCCCTAGGAGGGGCCAACGTCCTGACTTTC.